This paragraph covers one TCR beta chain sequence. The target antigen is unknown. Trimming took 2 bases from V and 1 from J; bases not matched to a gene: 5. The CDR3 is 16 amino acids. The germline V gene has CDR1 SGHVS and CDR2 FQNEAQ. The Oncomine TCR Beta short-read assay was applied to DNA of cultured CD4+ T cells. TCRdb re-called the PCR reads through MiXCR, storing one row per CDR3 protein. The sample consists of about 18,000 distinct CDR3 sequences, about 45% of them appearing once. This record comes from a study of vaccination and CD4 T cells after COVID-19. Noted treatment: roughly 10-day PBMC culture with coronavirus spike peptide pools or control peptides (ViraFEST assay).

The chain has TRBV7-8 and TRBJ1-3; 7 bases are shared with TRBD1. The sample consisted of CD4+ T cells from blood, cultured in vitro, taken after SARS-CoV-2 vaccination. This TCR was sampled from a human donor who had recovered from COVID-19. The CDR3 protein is CASSLTGDDSGNTIYF. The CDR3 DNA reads TGTGCCAGCAGCTTAACAGGGGATGATTCTGGAAACACCATATATTTT.